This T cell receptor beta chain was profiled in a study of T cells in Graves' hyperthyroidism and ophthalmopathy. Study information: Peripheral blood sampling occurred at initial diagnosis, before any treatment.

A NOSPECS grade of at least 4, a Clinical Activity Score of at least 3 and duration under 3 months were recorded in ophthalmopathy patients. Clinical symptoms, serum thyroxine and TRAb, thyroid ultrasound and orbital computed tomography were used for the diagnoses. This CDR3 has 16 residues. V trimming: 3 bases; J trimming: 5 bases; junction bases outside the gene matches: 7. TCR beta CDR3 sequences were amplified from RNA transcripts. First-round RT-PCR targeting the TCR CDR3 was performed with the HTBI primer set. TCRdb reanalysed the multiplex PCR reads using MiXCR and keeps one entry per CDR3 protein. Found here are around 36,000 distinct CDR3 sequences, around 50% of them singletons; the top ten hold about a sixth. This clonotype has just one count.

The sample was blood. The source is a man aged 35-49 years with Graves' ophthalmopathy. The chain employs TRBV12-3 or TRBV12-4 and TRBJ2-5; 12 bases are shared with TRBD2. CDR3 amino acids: CASSFILTSGSETQYF. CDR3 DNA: TGTGCCAGCAGTTTCATCTTGACTAGCGGGAGTGAGACCCAGTACTTC.